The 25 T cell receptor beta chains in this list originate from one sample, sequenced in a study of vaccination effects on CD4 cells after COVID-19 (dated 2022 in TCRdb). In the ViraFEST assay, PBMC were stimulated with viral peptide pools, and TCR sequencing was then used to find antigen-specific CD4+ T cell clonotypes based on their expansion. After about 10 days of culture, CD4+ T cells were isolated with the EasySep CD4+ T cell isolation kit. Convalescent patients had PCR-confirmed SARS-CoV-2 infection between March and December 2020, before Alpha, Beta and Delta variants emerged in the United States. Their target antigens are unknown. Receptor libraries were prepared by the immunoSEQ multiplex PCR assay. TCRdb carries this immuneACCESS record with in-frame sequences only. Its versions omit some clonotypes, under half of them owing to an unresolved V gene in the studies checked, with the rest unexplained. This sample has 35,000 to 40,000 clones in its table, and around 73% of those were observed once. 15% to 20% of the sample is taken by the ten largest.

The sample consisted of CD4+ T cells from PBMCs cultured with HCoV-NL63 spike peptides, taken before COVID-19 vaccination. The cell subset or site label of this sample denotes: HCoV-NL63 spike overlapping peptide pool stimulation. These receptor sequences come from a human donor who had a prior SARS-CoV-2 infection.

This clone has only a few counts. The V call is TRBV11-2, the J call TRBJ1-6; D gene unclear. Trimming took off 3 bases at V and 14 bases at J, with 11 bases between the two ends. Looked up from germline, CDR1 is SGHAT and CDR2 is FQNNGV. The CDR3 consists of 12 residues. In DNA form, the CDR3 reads TGTGCCAGCAGCTTTCGAGGAGCGGCCCTCCACTTT. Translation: CASSFRGAALHF.

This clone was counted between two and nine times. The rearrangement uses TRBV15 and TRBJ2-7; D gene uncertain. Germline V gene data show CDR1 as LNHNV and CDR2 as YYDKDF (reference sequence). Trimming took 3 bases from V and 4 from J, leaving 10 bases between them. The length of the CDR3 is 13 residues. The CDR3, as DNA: TGTGCCACCAGCAGGGATACATGGTACGAGCAGTACTTC. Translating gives CATSRDTWYEQYF. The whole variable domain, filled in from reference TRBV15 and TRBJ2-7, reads DAMVIQNPRYQVTQFGKPVTLSCSQTLNHNVMYWYQQKSSQAPKLLFHYYDKDFNNEADTPDNFQSRRPNTSFCFLDIRSPGLGDTAMYLCATSRDTWYEQYFGPGTRLTVT.

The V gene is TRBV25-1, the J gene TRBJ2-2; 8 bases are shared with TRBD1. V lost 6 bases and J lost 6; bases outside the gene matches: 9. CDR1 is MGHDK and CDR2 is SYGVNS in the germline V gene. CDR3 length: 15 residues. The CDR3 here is CASSPGQGGAGELFF. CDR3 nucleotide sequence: TGTGCCAGCAGCCCCGGACAGGGAGGTGCCGGGGAGCTGTTTTTT.

The CDR3 DNA follows: TGTGCCAGCAGTTTGTACTCCGGGACAGGGGCGGTGGAGACCCAGTACTTC. Amino acids: CASSLYSGTGAVETQYF. The chain employs TRBV27 and TRBJ2-5, with TRBD1 identical over 10 bases. Germline V lookup: CDR1 MNHEY, CDR2 SMNVEV (reference sequence). V was clipped by 3 bases and J by 5 bases; unmatched bases: 12. The CDR3 is 17 amino acids.

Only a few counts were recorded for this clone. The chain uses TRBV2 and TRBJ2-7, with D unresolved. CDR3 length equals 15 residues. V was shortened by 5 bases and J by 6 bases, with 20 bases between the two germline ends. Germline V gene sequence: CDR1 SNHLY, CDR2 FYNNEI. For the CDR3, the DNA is TGTGCCAGCAGTTACAGACACGGGTTAATTCGCGAGCAGTACTTC. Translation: CASSYRHGLIREQYF.

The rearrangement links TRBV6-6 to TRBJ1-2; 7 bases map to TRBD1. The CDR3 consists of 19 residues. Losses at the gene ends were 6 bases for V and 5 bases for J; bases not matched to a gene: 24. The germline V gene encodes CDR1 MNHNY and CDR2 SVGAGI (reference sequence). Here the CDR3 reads CASSDLAGTEHSESYGYTF. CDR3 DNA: TGTGCCAGCAGCGACTTAGCCGGGACAGAGCACTCTGAGTCTTATGGCTACACCTTC.

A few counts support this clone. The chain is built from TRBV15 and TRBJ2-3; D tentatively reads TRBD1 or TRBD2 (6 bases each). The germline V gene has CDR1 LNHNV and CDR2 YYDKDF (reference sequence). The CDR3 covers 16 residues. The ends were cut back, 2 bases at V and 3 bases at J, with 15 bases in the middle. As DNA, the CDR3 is TGTGCCACCAGCAGACGTAGGGGGGCAGATACAGATACGCAGTATTTT. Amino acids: CATSRRRGADTDTQYF.

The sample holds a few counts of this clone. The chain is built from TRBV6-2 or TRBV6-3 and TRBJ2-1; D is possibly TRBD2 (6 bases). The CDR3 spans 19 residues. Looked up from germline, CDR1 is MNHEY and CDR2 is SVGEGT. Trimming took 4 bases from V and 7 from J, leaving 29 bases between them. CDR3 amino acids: CASSSSPGLLWSVGNEQFF. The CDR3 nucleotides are TGTGCCAGCAGTTCCTCACCAGGACTATTGTGGTCTGTAGGGAATGAGCAGTTCTTC.

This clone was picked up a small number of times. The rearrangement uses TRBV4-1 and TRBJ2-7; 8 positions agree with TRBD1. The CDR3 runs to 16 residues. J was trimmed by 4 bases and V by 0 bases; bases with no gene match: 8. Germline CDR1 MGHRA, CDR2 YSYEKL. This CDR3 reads CASSQEPFRGLYEQYF. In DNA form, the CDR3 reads TGCGCCAGCAGCCAAGAACCTTTCAGGGGGCTATACGAGCAGTACTTC.

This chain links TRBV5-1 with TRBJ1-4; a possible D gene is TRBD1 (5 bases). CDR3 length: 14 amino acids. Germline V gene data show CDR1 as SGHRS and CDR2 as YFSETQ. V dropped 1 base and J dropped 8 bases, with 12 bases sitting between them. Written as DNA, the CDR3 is TGCGCCAGCAGCTTGTGGGGCTCGGGGGAAAAACTGTTTTTT. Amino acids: CASSLWGSGEKLFF. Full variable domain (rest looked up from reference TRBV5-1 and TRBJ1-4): KAGVTQTPRYLIKTRGQQVTLSCSPISGHRSVSWYQQTPGQGLQFLFEYFSETQRNKGNFPGRFSGRQFSNSRSEMNVSTLELGDSALYLCASSLWGSGEKLFFGSGTQLSVL.

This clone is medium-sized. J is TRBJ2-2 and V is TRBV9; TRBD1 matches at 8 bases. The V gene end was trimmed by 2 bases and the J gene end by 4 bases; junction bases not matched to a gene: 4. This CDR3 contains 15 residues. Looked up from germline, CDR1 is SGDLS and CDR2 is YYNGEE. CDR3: CASSVTGDATGELFF. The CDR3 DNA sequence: TGTGCCAGCAGCGTGACAGGGGACGCCACCGGGGAGCTGTTTTTT.

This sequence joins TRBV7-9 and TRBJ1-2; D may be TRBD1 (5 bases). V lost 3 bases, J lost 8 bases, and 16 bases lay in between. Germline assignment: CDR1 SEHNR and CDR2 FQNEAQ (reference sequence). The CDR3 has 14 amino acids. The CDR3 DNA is TGTGCCAGCAGCTTTATGCTTGGGGCGGAAGGCTACACCTTC. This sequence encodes CASSFMLGAEGYTF.

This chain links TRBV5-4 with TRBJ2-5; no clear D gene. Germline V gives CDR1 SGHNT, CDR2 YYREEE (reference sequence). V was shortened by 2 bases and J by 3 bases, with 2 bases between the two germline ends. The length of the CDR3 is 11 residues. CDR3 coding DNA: TGTGCCAGCAGCTTAAAAGAGACCCAGTACTTC. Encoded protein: CASSLKETQYF.

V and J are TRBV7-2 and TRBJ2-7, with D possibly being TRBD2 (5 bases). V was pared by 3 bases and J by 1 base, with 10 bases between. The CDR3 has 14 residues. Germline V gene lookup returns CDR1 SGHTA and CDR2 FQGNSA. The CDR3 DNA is TGTGCCAGCAGCTTTACGCGACTATCCTACGAGCAGTACTTC. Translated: CASSFTRLSYEQYF.

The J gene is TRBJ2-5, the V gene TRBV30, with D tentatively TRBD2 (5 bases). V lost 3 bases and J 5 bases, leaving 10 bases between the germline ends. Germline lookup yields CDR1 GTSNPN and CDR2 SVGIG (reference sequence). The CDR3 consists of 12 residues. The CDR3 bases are TGTGCCTGGAGCCCAAGGAGGGAGACCCAGTACTTC. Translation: CAWSPRRETQYF.

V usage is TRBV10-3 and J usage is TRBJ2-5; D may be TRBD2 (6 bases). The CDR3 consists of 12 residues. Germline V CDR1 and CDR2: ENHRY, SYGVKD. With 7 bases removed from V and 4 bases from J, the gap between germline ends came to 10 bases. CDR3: CAINQGGETQYF. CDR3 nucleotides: TGTGCCATCAACCAGGGAGGAGAGACCCAGTACTTC.

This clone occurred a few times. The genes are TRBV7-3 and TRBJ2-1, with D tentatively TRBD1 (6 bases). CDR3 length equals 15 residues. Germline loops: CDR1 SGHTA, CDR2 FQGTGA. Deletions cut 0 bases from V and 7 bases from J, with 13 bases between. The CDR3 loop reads CASSLTGWGRNEQFF. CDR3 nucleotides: TGTGCCAGCAGCTTAACGGGGTGGGGGCGTAATGAGCAGTTCTTC.

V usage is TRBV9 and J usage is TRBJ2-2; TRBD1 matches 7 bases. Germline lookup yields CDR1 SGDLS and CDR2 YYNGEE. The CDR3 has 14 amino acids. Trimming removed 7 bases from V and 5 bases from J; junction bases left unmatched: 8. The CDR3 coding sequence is TGTGCCAGCGGAAGACAGGGAGAGACCGGGGAGCTGTTTTTT. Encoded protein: CASGRQGETGELFF. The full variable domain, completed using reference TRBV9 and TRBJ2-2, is DSGVTQTPKHLITATGQRVTLRCSPRSGDLSVYWYQQSLDQGLQFLIQYYNGEERAKGNILERFSAQQFPDLHSELNLSSLELGDSALYFCASGRQGETGELFFGEGSRLTVL.

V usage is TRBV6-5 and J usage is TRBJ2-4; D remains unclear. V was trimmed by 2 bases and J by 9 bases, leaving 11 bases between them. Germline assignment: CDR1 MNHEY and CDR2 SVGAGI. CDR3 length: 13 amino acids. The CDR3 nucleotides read TGTGCCAGCAGTTACGACGAGTACAGCATTCAGTACTTC. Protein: CASSYDEYSIQYF.

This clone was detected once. The CDR3 region is CSVVYSMNTEAFF. As DNA, the CDR3 is TGCAGCGTTGTATACAGCATGAACACTGAAGCTTTCTTT. This chain connects TRBV29-1 to TRBJ1-1; D unresolved. Germline assignment: CDR1 SQVTM and CDR2 ANQGSEA. V lost 4 bases and J lost 0, with 9 bases in between. The CDR3 is 13 residues long. The whole variable domain, filled in from reference TRBV29-1 and TRBJ1-1, reads SAVISQKPSRDICQRGTSLTIQCQVDSQVTMMFWYRQQPGQSLTLIATANQGSEATYESGFVIDKFPISRPNLTFSTLTVSNMSPEDSSIYLCSVVYSMNTEAFFGQGTRLTVV.

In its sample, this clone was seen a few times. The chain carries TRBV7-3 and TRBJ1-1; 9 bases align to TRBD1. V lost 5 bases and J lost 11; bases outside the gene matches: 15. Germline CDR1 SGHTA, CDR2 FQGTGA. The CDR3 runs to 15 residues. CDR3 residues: CASSTRDRVVWLAFF. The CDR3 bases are TGTGCCAGCAGCACCCGGGACAGGGTGGTCTGGTTGGCTTTCTTT.

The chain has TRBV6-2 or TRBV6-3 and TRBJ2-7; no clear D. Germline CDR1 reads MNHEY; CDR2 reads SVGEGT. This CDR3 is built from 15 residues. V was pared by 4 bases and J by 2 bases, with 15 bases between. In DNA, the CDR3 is TGTGCCAGCAGTTCCGGGCCCCGGAATACCTACGAGCAGTACTTC. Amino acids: CASSSGPRNTYEQYF.

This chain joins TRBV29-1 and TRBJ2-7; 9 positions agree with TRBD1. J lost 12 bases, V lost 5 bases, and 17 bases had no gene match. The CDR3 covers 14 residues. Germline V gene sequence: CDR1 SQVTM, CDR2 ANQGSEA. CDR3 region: CSVQIGAGQGTTYF. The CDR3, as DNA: TGCAGCGTTCAAATTGGGGCGGGACAGGGAACTACGTACTTC.

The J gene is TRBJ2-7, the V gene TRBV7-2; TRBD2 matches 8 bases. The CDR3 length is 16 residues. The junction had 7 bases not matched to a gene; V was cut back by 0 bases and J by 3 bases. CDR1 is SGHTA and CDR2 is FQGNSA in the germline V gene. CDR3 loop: CASSLAGSGAVYEQYF. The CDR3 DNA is TGTGCCAGCAGCTTAGCGGGTAGCGGGGCCGTCTACGAGCAGTACTTC.

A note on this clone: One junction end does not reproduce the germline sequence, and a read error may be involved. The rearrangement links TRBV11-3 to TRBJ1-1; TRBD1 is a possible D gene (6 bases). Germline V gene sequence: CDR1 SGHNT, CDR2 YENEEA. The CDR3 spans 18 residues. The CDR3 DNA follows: TGTGCCAGCAGCCTAGAGGGCCGATGGGGGGACACGAACACTGAAGCTTTCTTT. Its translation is CASSLEGRWGDTNTEAFF.